Following are 7 T cell receptor beta chains from one sample sequenced in a study of blood T cell repertoires in COVID-19. Using immunoSEQ multiplex PCR, the repertoire was profiled, and TCRdb retains in-frame clones only, with some absent. The sample contains approximately 82,000 clones, about 86% of which appear only once. Source material: peripheral blood. The receptors were sampled from a woman aged 55-69 years with acute or convalescent COVID-19.

This clone has a handful of counts. The chain is built from TRBV7-9 and TRBJ1-3, with unresolved D. Trimming cost V 4 bases and J 3 bases, with 7 bases left between them. The CDR3 is 13 residues long. Germline lookup yields CDR1 SEHNR and CDR2 FQNEAQ (reference sequence). CDR3 residues: CASSSRGGNTIYF. For the CDR3, the DNA is TGTGCCAGCAGCTCCCGGGGTGGAAACACCATATATTTT.

V and J are TRBV28 and TRBJ2-5; TRBD2 aligns across 8 bases. CDR3 length: 14 residues. The V gene end was trimmed by 3 bases and the J gene end by 7 bases; junction bases not matched to a gene: 7. Germline V gene lookup returns CDR1 MDHEN and CDR2 SYDVKM. The DNA for the CDR3 is TGTGCCAGCAGTTTGGGGGGGCTAGCGGGGACCCAGTACTTC. It is translated as CASSLGGLAGTQYF.

This clone was observed a few times. This sequence joins TRBV7-2 and TRBJ2-1; 12 bases are a match to TRBD2. J gave up 8 bases and V 5 bases, and 7 bases lay outside the gene matches. The CDR3 extends over 15 amino acids. From germline, CDR1 is SGHTA and CDR2 FQGNSA. CDR3 DNA: TGTGCCAGCAGCCGGACTAGCGGGGAAGGGGATGAGCAGTTCTTC. Amino acid sequence: CASSRTSGEGDEQFF.

J is TRBJ2-1 and V is TRBV27, with a possible D match to TRBD2 (6 bases). Germline assignment: CDR1 MNHEY and CDR2 SMNVEV (reference sequence). CDR3 length: 15 residues. V lost 6 bases to trimming and J lost 4 bases, with 16 bases between them. For the CDR3, the DNA is TGTGCCAGCAGCCCCGGGACTTCCAAATACAATGAGCAGTTCTTC. Its translation: CASSPGTSKYNEQFF.

This clone has more than one count but fewer than ten. V gene TRBV6-1 combines with J gene TRBJ2-7; the match to TRBD1 covers 8 bases. V shed 0 bases, J shed 3 bases, and the junction held 13 bases outside the gene matches. The CDR3 contains 18 residues. CDR1 and CDR2 from the germline V gene are MNHNS and SASEGT. For the CDR3, the DNA is TGTGCCAGCAGTGAAGCGCTTCGCGCTTGGACAGGGAGCTACGAGCAGTACTTC. This translates into CASSEALRAWTGSYEQYF.

The J gene is TRBJ1-3, the V gene TRBV27, with 9 bases matching TRBD1. Per the germline V gene, CDR1 is MNHEY and CDR2 is SMNVEV (reference sequence). The CDR3 sequence is 14 residues long. Trimming at V came to 5 bases and at J to 7 bases, leaving 6 bases not matched to a gene. The CDR3 DNA follows: TGTGCCAGCAGTCCCGGGACAGGGAGGAACACCATATATTTT. Its protein is CASSPGTGRNTIYF.

The chain couples TRBV5-1 to TRBJ1-2; 8 bases agree with TRBD1. This CDR3 is 14 amino acids long. Trimming removed 0 bases from V and 6 bases from J; junction bases left unmatched: 4. The germline V gene has CDR1 SGHRS and CDR2 YFSETQ. In DNA form, the CDR3 reads TGCGCCAGCAGCTTGGACAGGGGGTACGATGGCTACACCTTC. Its translation: CASSLDRGYDGYTF.